This TCR beta chain was captured by sequencing in a study of long-term antiretroviral therapy in people with HIV. Turning to this clone: No antigen is known for it.

With 0 bases removed from V and 2 bases from J, the gap between germline ends came to 14 bases. The CDR3 sequence is 16 residues long. Germline values: CDR1 LNHNV, CDR2 YYDKDF (reference sequence). Points from the study as a whole: At every time point, clones expanded before ART dominated the repertoire.

Researchers ran immunoSEQ v3.0 at survey level. TCRdb's table, derived via immunoSEQ multiplex PCR, lists solely in-frame clones and lacks some. The sample holds 20,000 or so clones, more than 65% seen once. Sequenced here: unsorted PBMCs, sampled at the start of antiretroviral therapy, before treatment. The chain joins TRBV15 to TRBJ2-7, with D uncertain. This TCR was recovered from a man between 18 and 29 years old with HIV. This CDR3 reads CATSRDSDIRAYEQYF. CDR3 coding DNA: TGTGCCACCAGCAGAGATTCAGACATAAGAGCCTACGAGCAGTACTTC. Supplemented by reference TRBV15 and TRBJ2-7, the full variable domain reads DAMVIQNPRYQVTQFGKPVTLSCSQTLNHNVMYWYQQKSSQAPKLLFHYYDKDFNNEADTPDNFQSRRPNTSFCFLDIRSPGLGDTAMYLCATSRDSDIRAYEQYFGPGTRLTVT.